This T cell receptor beta chain was obtained from a study of T cell responses to AZD1222 COVID-19 vaccine. This table comes from immunoSEQ multiplex PCR, and its TCRdb copy is limited to in-frame clones, with some not included. The sample holds some 150,000 clones, 70% to 90% seen once. The CDR3 has 14 amino acids. Germline V gene data show CDR1 as MDHEN and CDR2 as SYDVKM. The trim removed 3 bases at V and 2 bases at J, leaving 3 bases unmatched. Notes on the study in general: Spike-specific TCR breadth and depth rose after two AZD1222 doses. Nearly half of unique spike-specific TCRs reportedly avoided B.1.351 and B.1.1.7 mutated regions. In a largely white British group with more females than males, clonal diversity was possibly underestimated. The span of vaccine-associated CD4 TCRs extended across spike, with dominance at 160-218 and 743-854.

About this clone itself: Its target is not known.

The source is an adult in good health. The chain recombines TRBV28 with TRBJ1-2; TRBD1 aligns across 7 bases. The sample in question was peripheral blood, obtained on day 0 of AZD1222 vaccination. The CDR3 DNA reads as TGTGCCAGCAGTTTGGACAGGCTGAACTATGGCTACACCTTC. As protein: CASSLDRLNYGYTF.